This TCR beta chain was captured in a study of PD-1 blockade in mismatch repair-deficient tumors. The assay was immunoSEQ multiplex PCR, and TCRdb's table has in-frame clones only and misses some. Here the sample spans about 100,000 clones, 82% being singletons. This CDR3 has 16 amino acids. J gave up 5 bases and V 5 bases, and 4 bases lay outside the gene matches. Germline V gives CDR1 SEHNR, CDR2 FQNEAQ (reference sequence). The clonotype originates from an adult with mismatch repair-deficient cancer. The chain is built from TRBV7-9 and TRBJ2-1; 15 positions agree with TRBD2. Sample: peripheral blood, taken 36 weeks after starting pembrolizumab. The CDR3 protein is CASSRWTSGRDNEQFF. DNA of the CDR3: TGTGCCAGCAGCCGATGGACTAGCGGGAGGGACAATGAGCAGTTCTTC.